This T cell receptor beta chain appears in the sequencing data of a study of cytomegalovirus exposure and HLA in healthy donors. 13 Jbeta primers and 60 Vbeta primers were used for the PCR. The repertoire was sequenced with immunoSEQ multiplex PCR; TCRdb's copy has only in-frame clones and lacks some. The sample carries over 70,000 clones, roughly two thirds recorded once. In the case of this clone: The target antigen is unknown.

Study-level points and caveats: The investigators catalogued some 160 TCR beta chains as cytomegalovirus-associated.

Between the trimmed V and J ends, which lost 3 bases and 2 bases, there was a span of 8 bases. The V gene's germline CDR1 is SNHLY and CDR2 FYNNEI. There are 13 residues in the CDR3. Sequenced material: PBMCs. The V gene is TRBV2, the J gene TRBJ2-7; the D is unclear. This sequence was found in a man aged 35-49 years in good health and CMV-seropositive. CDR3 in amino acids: CASSESAAYEQYF. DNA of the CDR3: TGTGCCAGCAGTGAGTCCGCAGCCTACGAGCAGTACTTC. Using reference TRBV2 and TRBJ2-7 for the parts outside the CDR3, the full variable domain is EPEVTQTPSHQVTQMGQEVILRCVPISNHLYFYWYRQILGQKVEFLVSFYNNEISEKSEIFDDQFSVERPDGSNFTLKIRSTKLEDSAMYFCASSESAAYEQYFGPGTRLTVT.